The entry below gives a single T cell receptor beta chain sequence along with its context. What it binds is not known. This sample is drawn from a study of cytomegalovirus exposure and HLA in healthy donors. Overall study results and limits: A later analysis reportedly found that, within productive TCRs, an Asian-associated ancestry cluster had fewer N-insertions than the mean observed across the roughly 730 donors. The study labeled 150 to 200 TCR beta chains cytomegalovirus-associated. Donors were assumed by presence/absence analyses to have roughly uniform sequencing depth.

V lost 0 bases and J lost 0; bases outside the gene matches: 5. Germline-derived CDR1 and CDR2 are SNHLY and FYNNEI. This CDR3 comprises 17 residues. The PCR used 60 Vbeta and 13 Jbeta primers. Produced via immunoSEQ multiplex PCR; TCRdb's table is partial and in-frame only. This sample has under 150,000 clones, with roughly 83% found just once. This chain connects TRBV2 to TRBJ2-4, with 7 bases identical to TRBD2. The sequencing sample was made of PBMCs. The TCR sequence derives from a girl aged 2 to 9 in good health and CMV-seronegative. In nucleotides, the CDR3 is TGTGCCAGCAGTGAAGCGAGGGGCGGGAGAGCCAAAAACATTCAGTACTTC. Its translation is CASSEARGGRAKNIQYF.